This T cell receptor beta chain was recovered during a study of blood T cell repertoires in COVID-19. CDR3 length equals 13 residues. V lost 8 bases, J lost 6 bases, and 12 bases lay in between. Looked up from germline, CDR1 is KGHDR and CDR2 is SFDVKD. Original data processing: Researchers report that nucleated cell counts were estimated from reference gene primer amplification. Assay: immunoSEQ multiplex PCR; the TCRdb copy retains only in-frame clones and omits some. V, J and clone size reflect that table, while D and trimming were determined from the DNA. The profile shows fewer than 250,000 clones, around 88% of them singletons.

The chain joins TRBV24-1 to TRBJ2-2; no reliable D call. The receptor was derived from a woman between 50 and 59 years old with acute or convalescent COVID-19. Sequencing was performed on peripheral blood. CDR3 loop: CATTGAAAGELFF. CDR3 DNA sequence: TGTGCCACCACCGGAGCTGCGGCCGGGGAGCTGTTTTTT.